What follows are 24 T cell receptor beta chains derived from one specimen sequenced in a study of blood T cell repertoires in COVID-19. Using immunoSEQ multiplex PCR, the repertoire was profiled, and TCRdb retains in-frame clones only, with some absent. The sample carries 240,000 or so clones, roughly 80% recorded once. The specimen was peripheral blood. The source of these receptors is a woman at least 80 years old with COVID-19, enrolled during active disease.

This CDR3 is CASSVDLAKNIQYF. The CDR3 region has the DNA TGTGCCAGCAGCGTAGACTTAGCCAAAAACATTCAGTACTTC. The chain links TRBV9 to TRBJ2-4; no firm D call. CDR1 is SGDLS and CDR2 is YYNGEE in the germline V gene. The CDR3 consists of 14 residues. V dropped 0 bases and J dropped 0 bases, with 4 bases sitting between them.

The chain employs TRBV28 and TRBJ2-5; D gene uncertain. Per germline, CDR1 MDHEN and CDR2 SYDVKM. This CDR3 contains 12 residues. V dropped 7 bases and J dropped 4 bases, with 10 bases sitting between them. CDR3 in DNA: TGTGCCAGCACTATCCCGGGAGAGACCCAGTACTTC. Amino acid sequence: CASTIPGETQYF.

The CDR3 spells CSASSGTSATDTQYF. CDR3 coding DNA: TGCAGTGCTAGTTCCGGGACTAGCGCCACAGATACGCAGTATTTT. The V call is TRBV20-1, the J call TRBJ2-3, with 10 bases lining up with TRBD2. From germline, CDR1 is DFQATT and CDR2 SNEGSKA (reference sequence). The junction had 5 bases not matched to a gene; V was cut back by 3 bases and J by 2 bases. The CDR3 contains 15 residues.

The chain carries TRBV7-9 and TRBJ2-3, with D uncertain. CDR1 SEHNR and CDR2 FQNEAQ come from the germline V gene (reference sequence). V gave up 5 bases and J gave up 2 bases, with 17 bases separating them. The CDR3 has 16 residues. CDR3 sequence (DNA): TGTGCCAGCAGCCGGAGAGGCGGCTTAGCCACAGATACGCAGTATTTT. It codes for CASSRRGGLATDTQYF.

This chain's CDR3 is CASSVLADEQFF. DNA for the CDR3: TGTGCCAGCAGTGTACTAGCGGATGAGCAGTTCTTC. This chain joins TRBV28 and TRBJ2-1, with TRBD2 matching over 8 bases. Germline lookup yields CDR1 MDHEN and CDR2 SYDVKM. After removal of 5 bases from V and 8 bases from J, the junction contained 2 bases not matched to a gene. The CDR3 extends over 12 amino acids.

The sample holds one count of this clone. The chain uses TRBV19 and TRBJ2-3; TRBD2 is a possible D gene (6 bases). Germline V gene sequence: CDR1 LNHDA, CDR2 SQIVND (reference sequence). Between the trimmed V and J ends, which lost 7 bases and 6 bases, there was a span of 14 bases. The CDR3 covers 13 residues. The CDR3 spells CASNLGGGDTQYF. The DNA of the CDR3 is TGTGCCAGTAACCTCGGTGGGGGGGATACGCAGTATTTT.

The CDR3 spells CASSVAQRNTGELFF. In nucleotides, the CDR3 is TGTGCCAGCAGCGTTGCCCAGCGCAACACCGGGGAGCTGTTTTTT. The rearrangement links TRBV9 to TRBJ2-2, with D unclear. V lost 2 bases to trimming and J lost 2 bases, with 10 bases between them. CDR3 length: 15 amino acids. Per germline, CDR1 SGDLS and CDR2 YYNGEE.

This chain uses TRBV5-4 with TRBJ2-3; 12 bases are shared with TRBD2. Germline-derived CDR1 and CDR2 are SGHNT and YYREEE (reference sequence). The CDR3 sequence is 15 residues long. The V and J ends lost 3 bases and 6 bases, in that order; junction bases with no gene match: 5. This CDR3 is CASSSKTSGGDTQYF. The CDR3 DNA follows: TGTGCCAGCAGCTCGAAGACTAGCGGGGGCGATACGCAGTATTTT.

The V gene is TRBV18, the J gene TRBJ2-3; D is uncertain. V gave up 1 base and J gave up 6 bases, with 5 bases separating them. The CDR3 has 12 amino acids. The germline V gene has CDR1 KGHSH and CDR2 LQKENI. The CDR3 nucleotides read TGTGCCAGCTCACCACAGGAGGATACGCAGTATTTT. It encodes CASSPQEDTQYF.

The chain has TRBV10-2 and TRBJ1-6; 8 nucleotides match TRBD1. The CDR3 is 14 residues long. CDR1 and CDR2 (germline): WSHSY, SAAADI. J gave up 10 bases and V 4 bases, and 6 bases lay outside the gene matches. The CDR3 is CASSAGTGGSPLHF. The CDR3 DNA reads TGCGCCAGCAGTGCTGGGACAGGCGGGTCACCCCTCCACTTT.

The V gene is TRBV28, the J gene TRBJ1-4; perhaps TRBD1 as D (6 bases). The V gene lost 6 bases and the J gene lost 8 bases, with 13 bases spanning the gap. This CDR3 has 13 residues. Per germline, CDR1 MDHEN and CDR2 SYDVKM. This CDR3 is CASRGAGREKLFF. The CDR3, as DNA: TGTGCCAGCAGGGGGGCCGGTCGCGAAAAACTGTTTTTT.

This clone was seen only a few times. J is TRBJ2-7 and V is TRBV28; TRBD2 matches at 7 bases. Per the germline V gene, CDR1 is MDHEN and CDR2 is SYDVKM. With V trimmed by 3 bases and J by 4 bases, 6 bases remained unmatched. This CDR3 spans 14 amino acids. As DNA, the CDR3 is TGTGCCAGCAGTTTTCATGGGGGGGAGTACGAGCAGTACTTC. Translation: CASSFHGGEYEQYF. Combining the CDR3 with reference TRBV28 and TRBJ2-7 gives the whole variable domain DVKVTQSSRYLVKRTGEKVFLECVQDMDHENMFWYRQDPGLGLRLIYFSYDVKMKEKGDIPEGYSVSREKKERFSLILESASTNQTSMYLCASSFHGGEYEQYFGPGTRLTVT.

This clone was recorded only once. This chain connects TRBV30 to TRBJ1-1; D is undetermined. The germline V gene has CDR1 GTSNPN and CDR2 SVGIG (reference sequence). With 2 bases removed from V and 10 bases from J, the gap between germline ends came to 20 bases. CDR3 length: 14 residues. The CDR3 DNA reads TGTGCCTGGAGTTTTGGTGGTCTTGGGAGCGGAGCTTTCTTT. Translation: CAWSFGGLGSGAFF.

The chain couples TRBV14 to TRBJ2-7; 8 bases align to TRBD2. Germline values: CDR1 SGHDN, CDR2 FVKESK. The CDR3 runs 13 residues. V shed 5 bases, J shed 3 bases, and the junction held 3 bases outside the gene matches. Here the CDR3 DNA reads TGTGCCAGCAGCTACCGGGAGGGCTACGAGCAGTACTTC. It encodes CASSYREGYEQYF.

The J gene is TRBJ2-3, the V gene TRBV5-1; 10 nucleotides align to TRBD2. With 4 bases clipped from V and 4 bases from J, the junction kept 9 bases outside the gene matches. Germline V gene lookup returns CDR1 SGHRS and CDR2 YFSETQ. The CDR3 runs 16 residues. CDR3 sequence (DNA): TGCGCCAGCAGCCCCCCGTCTAGCGGGGGCCCAGATACGCAGTATTTT. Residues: CASSPPSSGGPDTQYF.

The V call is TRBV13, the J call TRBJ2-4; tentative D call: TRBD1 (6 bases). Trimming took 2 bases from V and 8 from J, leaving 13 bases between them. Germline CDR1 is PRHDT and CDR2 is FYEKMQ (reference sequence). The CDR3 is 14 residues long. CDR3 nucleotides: TGTGCCAGCAGCTTACTGACCGAGGGGGACATTCAGTACTTC. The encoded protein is CASSLLTEGDIQYF.

The DNA of the CDR3 is TGTGCCAGCAGCCGAGAAGGATGGACTAGCGGGAGCACAGATACGCAGTATTTT. Protein sequence: CASSREGWTSGSTDTQYF. This sequence joins TRBV4-2 and TRBJ2-3; TRBD2 matches 11 bases. Germline V gene lookup returns CDR1 LGHNA and CDR2 YNFKEQ. The CDR3 covers 18 residues. J lost 0 bases, V lost 4 bases, and 9 bases had no gene match.

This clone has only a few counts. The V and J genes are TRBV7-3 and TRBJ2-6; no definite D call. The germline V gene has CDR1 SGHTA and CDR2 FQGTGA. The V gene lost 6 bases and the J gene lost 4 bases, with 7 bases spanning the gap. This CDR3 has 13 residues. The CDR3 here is CASSPGGANVLTF. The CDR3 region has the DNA TGTGCCAGCAGTCCCGGGGGGGCCAACGTCCTGACTTTC. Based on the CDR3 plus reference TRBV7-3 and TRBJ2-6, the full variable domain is GAGVSQTPSNKVTEKGKYVELRCDPISGHTALYWYRQSLGQGPEFLIYFQGTGAADDSGLPNDRFFAVRPEGSVSTLKIQRTERGDSAVYLCASSPGGANVLTFGAGSRLTVL.

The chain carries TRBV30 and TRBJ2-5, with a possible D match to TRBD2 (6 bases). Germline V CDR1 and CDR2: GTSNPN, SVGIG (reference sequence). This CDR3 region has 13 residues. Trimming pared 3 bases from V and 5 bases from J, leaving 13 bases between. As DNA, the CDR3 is TGTGCCTGGAGGAGAGGTGGAGGGGAGACCCAGTACTTC. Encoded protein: CAWRRGGGETQYF. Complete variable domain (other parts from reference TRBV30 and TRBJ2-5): SQTIHQWPATLVQPVGSPLSLECTVEGTSNPNLYWYRQAAGRGLQLLFYSVGIGQISSEVPQNLSASRPQDRQFILSSKKLLLSDSGFYLCAWRRGGGETQYFGPGTRLLVL.

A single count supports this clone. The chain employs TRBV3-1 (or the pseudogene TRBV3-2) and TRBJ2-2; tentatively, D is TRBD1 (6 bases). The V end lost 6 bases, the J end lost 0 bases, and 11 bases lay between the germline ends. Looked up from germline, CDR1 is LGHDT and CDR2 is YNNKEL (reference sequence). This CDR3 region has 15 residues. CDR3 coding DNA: TGTGCCAGCAGGAGCAGGGGTTCGAACACCGGGGAGCTGTTTTTT. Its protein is CASRSRGSNTGELFF.

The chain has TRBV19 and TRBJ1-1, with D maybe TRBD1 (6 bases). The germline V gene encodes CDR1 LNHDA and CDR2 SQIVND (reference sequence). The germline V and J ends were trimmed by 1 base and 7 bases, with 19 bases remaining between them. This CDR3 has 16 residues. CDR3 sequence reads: CASSIGASTGGGEAFF. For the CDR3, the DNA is TGTGCCAGTAGTATAGGAGCCTCGACAGGTGGGGGTGAAGCTTTCTTT.

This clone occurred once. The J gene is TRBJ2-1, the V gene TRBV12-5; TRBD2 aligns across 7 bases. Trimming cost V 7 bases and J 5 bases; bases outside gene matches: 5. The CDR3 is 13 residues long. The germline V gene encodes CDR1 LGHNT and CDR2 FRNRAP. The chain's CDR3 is CASAPGLDNEQFF. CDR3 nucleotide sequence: TGTGCTAGTGCCCCTGGACTAGACAATGAGCAGTTCTTC.

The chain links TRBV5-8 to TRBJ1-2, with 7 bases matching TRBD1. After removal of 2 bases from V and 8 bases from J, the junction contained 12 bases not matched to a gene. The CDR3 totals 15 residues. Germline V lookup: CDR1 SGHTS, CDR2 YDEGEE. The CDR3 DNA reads TGTGCCAGCAGCTTTCTAAAAGGGGGCGCGGGAGGCTACACCTTC. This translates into CASSFLKGGAGGYTF.

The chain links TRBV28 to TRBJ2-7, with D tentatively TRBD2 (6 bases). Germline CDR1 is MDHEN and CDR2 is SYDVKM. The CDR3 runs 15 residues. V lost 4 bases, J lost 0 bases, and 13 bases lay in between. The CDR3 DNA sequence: TGTGCCAGCAGTTCGAGTGCGGGATTCTCCTACGAGCAGTACTTC. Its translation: CASSSSAGFSYEQYF.